This entry is about one T cell receptor beta chain. In its sample, this clonotype was seen a few times. Its antigen is unknown. No base quality information exists; no much larger clone differs at one position. Clipping removes 6 bases from V and 7 bases from J, with 12 as the unmatched junction base count. There are 14 amino acids in the CDR3, from cysteine to phenylalanine inclusive. Only the CDR3 portion is preserved as DNA: 42 bases, with reading frame beginning at the first base. Looking up the germline V gene (reference sequence) yields CDR1 DFQATT and CDR2 SNEGSKA. The source of the sample is a study of T-cell memory formation after mild COVID-19 (dated by TCRdb to the early 2020s). Regarding the research as a whole: Most TCR sequence clusters were specific to one of the two donors. Two young, previously healthy adult volunteers made up the cohort, one male and one female. T-cell clones expanding and contracting after mild COVID-19 in two donors were tracked by longitudinal TCRalpha and TCRbeta repertoire sequencing. The paper's findings and limits, for the study overall: Only a couple of mild cases were covered in the study, and larger cohorts including severe cases with pre-infection samples were considered necessary. Contracting CD4+ clones turned up mainly in the CM and EM memory subsets, whereas EMRA was where CD8+ clones were enriched. SARS-CoV-2 specificity of the second-wave clones peaking on day 37 was not confirmed. From day 15 to 85, contracting clones showed balanced CD4/CD8 phenotypes, whereas a second wave of clones that expanded from day 15 to 37 leaned towards CD4+. Some responding clones were found in pre-infection memory, which suggests that pre-existing cross-reactive memory T cells took part in the SARS-CoV-2 response.

Ficoll-Paque density gradient centrifugation was used to isolate PBMCs. The sequencer listed for this sample is Illumina NovaSeq 6000. cDNA libraries for TCRalpha and TCRbeta were prepared by 5'RACE using constant-segment primers, with sample barcodes and unique molecular identifiers added. RNA was extracted from every sample with Trizol reagent. The libraries were amplified in two PCR steps, and the second step added a second sample barcode and Illumina TruSeq adapters. The libraries were sequenced on an Illumina NovaSeq using 2 x 150 bp paired-end reads. The original pipeline was this. Reads were demultiplexed and collapsed into UMI-guided consensus sequences with migec v1.2.7. Using mixcr v2.1.11, UMI consensuses were aligned to TRA and TRB V and J templates and then assembled into clonotypes. Clonotypes were classified as expanded or contracted when called significant by both edgeR and NoisET, with noise models trained on biological replicates. For edgeR calls, the thresholds were a false discovery rate-adjusted p below 0.01 and a log2 fold-change of 1. PCA with hierarchical clustering of max-normalized trajectories of the 1000 most abundant clonotypes was used as exploratory dynamics analysis. The CD4 or CD8 phenotype of responding clones was assigned using the separately sequenced CD4+ and CD8+ repertoires. TCRdb itself trimmed the public reads at Q25 with fastp, ran MiXCR and retained productive beta chains. Each CDR3 protein gets just one entry, which takes the most common genes and DNA from the rows behind it. TCRdb, not the authors, supplied the V and J calls. The sample table holds about 290,000 distinct CDR3 sequences, of which roughly 15% were seen once. The ten most abundant clones make up roughly 20% of the sample.

The sequence links TRBV20-1 to TRBJ1-1, and TRBD1 matches 9 of the central bases. The receptor comes from a man younger than 30 who had mild COVID-19 (a few samples of this study predate the infection). The sample titles of this study are shuffled in the database, so cell type and time point are left out; the donor was told from shared clones. The sequenced sample was PBMCs or a T cell subset sorted from them (not recorded which). The encoded CDR3 is CSARLQGAEGEAFF. The DNA sequence is TGCAGTGCCAGACTACAGGGGGCGGAGGGTGAAGCTTTCTTT.